Included here is one TCR beta chain sequence, with context. This receptor's antigen is unknown. Per-nucleotide qualities are absent, and no much larger clonotype sits a single base away. TCR CDR3 regions were amplified from genomic DNA by multiplex PCR using the deep immunoSEQ assay. For each cell subset, the extracted genomic DNA was distributed evenly across all wells of several immunoSEQ 96-well plates, and each plate served as one replicate. Each replicate PCR for sorted subsets received around 0.2 ug genomic DNA, equal to roughly 30,000 T cell genomes. The purified libraries were quantified using a Qubit 3.0 fluorometer, sized with a Bioanalyzer 2100, and then quantified again using the KAPA Library Quantification kit. Every immunoSEQ 96-well plate was sequenced on a separate single-read 150-cycle Illumina NextSeq 550 flow cell. In the original analysis: Because only junctional sequences without quality scores were contained in the immunoSEQ output, filtering matching that applied to full-length reads could not be performed. Sequences were annotated with PyIR, a Python wrapper for IgBLAST v1.9, and V/J genes and CDR3 were assigned using IMGT germline references. Reads with weak V/J assignments (E-value above 1e-6), missing CDR3, stop codons, out-of-frame junctions, or ambiguous translated residues were removed. V3J clonotypes were defined as sequences sharing the same inferred V gene, J gene, and CDR3 amino acid sequence. Percentage overlap between repertoires was computed as shared unique clonotypes divided by the size of the smaller repertoire. Three approaches were used to assess repertoire richness: RTK rarefaction, the Chao1 estimator, and Recon v2.1 estimates of unobserved clonotypes. Generation probabilities for all TCRbeta clonotypes obtained by the gDNA method from a few donors were computed using OLGA. TCRdb stores this immuneACCESS table with in-frame sequences only. Part of the clones is absent; in the studies checked, under half of the shortfall reflects unresolved V genes, and no reason is known for the rest. V and J calls and clone size are given by that table; D and trimming were obtained from the DNA. The sample contains about 600,000 clones, almost 97% of them found a single time. Together, the top ten hold about 0.06% of the sample.

The donors were healthy, HIV-negative adults who had no recently reported acute infections or vaccinations. All donors were Caucasian adults living in Nashville, Tennessee, USA. CD4+ T cells were enriched by magnetic negative selection, after which naive cells were positively selected on CD45RA and the negative fraction was taken as the memory subset. Blood was obtained by leukapheresis, after which PBMCs were separated by Ficoll-Histopaque density gradient centrifugation and cryopreserved in liquid nitrogen vapor phase. Purity and quantity of every magnetically sorted T cell population were checked by analytical flow cytometry. Genomic DNA was isolated from every sorted fraction and measured by UV absorbance on a Nanodrop 2000c. The source of the sample is a study of shared clonotypes between healthy human individuals (dated by TCRdb to 2018 to 2021). Regarding the study in general: The cohort comprised a couple of women and a few men aged 18 to 49 years. For each donor, CD4 naive and CD4 memory were each given three plates, CD8 naive was given two plates, and CD8 memory was given one plate. Libraries were prepared and TCR repertoires were sequenced by different laboratories using diverse techniques, in order to increase sequencing depth and limit assay-specific biases. Leukapheresis yielded between about 0.94 and 9.5 billion PBMCs per donor. Blood TCR repertoires of 5 or 6 healthy adults were deeply sequenced to estimate repertoire size and the extent of clonotype sharing between individuals. Broader findings and caveats from the paper: The genetic and exposure-history diversity represented was limited by the small number of donors. Pairwise subsampling led to the expectation that sequencing depth would affect the degree of clonotype sharing among donors. Compared with non-shared clonotypes, the clonotypes found in all four sorted-subset donors had higher generation probabilities. When a few donors were compared, the shared fraction of clonotypes was about 5% for naive CD4, over 3% for naive CD8, 2.3% for memory CD4, and around 0.4% for memory CD8. Even with the large sequencing depth, rarefaction of the sorted-subset datasets indicated that sequencing was incomplete. Naive subsets generally had larger estimated clonotype richness than memory subsets did. Sampling was limited to blood, and TCR repertoires in tissue likely differ from TCR repertoires in blood.

V is cut by 4 bases and J by 2 bases, and the space between the germline ends is 8 bases. The germline V gene provides CDR1 SQVTM and CDR2 ANQGSEA. The CDR3 runs 12 amino acids, cysteine and phenylalanine included. The kept DNA is CDR3 alone, 36 bases in frame from the first base. This clonotype was obtained from a woman in her twenties or thirties in good health. The rearrangement joined TRBV29-1 to TRBJ1-2; the D gene is perhaps TRBD1, on 5 matching bases. The specimen sequenced was naive CD4+ T cells sorted from blood. The sample's cell subset or site, from its label and the paper: CD45RA+ positively selected. At the DNA level, the sequence is TGCAGCGTTGTTGAGGGGAACTATGGCTACACCTTC. Its translation is CSVVEGNYGYTF. The reference TRBV29-1 and TRBJ1-2 proteins fill in what lies around the CDR3, so the full variable domain reads SAVISQKPSRDICQRGTSLTIQCQVDSQVTMMFWYRQQPGQSLTLIATANQGSEATYESGFVIDKFPISRPNLTFSTLTVSNMSPEDSSIYLCSVVEGNYGYTFGSGTRLTVV.